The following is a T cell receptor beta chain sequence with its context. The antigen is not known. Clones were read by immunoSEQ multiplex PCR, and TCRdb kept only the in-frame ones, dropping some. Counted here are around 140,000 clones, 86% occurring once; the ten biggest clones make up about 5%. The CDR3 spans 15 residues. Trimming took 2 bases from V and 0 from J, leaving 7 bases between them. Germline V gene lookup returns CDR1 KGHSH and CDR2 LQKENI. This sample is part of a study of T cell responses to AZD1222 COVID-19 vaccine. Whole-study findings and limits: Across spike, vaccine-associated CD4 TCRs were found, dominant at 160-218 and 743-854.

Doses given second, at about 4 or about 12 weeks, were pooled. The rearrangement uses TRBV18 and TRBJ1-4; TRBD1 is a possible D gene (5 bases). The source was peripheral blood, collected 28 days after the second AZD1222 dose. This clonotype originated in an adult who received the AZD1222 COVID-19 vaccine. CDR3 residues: CASSPGTTTNEKLFF. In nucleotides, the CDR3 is TGTGCCAGCTCACCAGGGACCACAACTAATGAAAAACTGTTTTTT. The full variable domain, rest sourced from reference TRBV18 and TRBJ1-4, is NAGVMQNPRHLVRRRGQEARLRCSPMKGHSHVYWYRQLPEEGLKFMVYLQKENIIDESGMPKERFSAEFPKEGPSILRIQQVVRGDSAAYFCASSPGTTTNEKLFFGSGTQLSVL.